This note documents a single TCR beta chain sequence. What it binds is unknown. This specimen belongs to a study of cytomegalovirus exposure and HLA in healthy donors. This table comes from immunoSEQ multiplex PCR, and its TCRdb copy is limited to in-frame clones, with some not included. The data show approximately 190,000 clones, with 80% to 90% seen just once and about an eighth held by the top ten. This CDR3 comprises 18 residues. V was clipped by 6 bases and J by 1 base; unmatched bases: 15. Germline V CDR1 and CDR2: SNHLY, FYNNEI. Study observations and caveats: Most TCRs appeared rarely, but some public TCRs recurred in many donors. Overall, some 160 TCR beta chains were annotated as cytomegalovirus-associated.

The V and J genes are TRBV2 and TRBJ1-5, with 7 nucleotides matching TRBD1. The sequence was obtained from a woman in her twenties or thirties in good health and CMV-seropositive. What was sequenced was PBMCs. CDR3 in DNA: TGTGCCAGCAGAGAATTCCTTACCGAGGGGGCCAGCAATCAGCCCCAGCATTTT. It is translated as CASREFLTEGASNQPQHF.